Listed here is a single T cell receptor (beta chain). The germline CDR1 and CDR2 sequences are SGHAT and FQNNGV. The V gene lost 6 bases and the J gene lost 4 bases, with 10 bases spanning the gap. The CDR3 is 13 amino acids. Via MiXCR, TCRdb re-called the 5' RACE reads, giving one row per CDR3 protein. The sample records around 320,000 distinct CDR3 sequences, 7.5% to 9.5% being singletons. These data belong to a study of T cells after yellow fever vaccination. The chain carries TRBV11-2 and TRBJ2-1, with D uncertain. The receptor's source is a man younger than 35 who received the YFV17D yellow fever vaccine. This material consisted of CD4+ T cells sorted from PBMCs, taken 5 days after the yellow fever booster vaccination. The CDR3 region is CASRAAAYNEQFF. CDR3 bases: TGTGCCAGCAGGGCTGCTGCGTACAATGAGCAGTTCTTC.